This TCR beta chain was recovered during a study of vaccination and CD4 T cells after COVID-19. General study results and limits: Vaccine-specific clones in convalescent patients were spike mono-reactive in 304 of 307 cases.

The CDR3 has 13 residues. Per germline, CDR1 SGHAT and CDR2 FQNNGV. The V and J ends lost 3 bases and 6 bases, in that order; junction bases with no gene match: 2. The treatment: approximately nine-day PBMC culture with coronavirus spike peptide pools or control peptides (ViraFEST assay). CD4+ T cells that came from the unexposed donor were collected before the COVID-19 pandemic (2011-2018). ViraFEST enlarged antigen-specific T cell populations with peptide pools and afterwards sequenced TCRs. With respect to this clonotype: What it binds is unknown.

The Oncomine TCR Beta short-read assay sequenced DNA from cultured CD4+ T cells. A single record per CDR3 protein comes from TCRdb applying MiXCR to the PCR reads. This repertoire shows more than 6,500 distinct CDR3 sequences, roughly 48% found once; its top ten account for less than 30%. The sample comprised CD4+ T cells from blood, cultured in vitro. The TCR sequence derives from a human donor in good health. The rearrangement joins TRBV11-2 to TRBJ2-1, with TRBD1 matching over 7 bases. The DNA of the CDR3 is TGTGCCAGCAGCTTTACAGGGGTCAATGAGCAGTTCTTC. It specifies CASSFTGVNEQFF. Using reference TRBV11-2 and TRBJ2-1 for the parts outside the CDR3, the full variable domain is EAGVAQSPRYKIIEKRQSVAFWCNPISGHATLYWYQQILGQGPKLLIQFQNNGVVDDSQLPKDRFSAERLKGVDSTLKIQPAKLEDSAVYLCASSFTGVNEQFFGPGTRLTVL.